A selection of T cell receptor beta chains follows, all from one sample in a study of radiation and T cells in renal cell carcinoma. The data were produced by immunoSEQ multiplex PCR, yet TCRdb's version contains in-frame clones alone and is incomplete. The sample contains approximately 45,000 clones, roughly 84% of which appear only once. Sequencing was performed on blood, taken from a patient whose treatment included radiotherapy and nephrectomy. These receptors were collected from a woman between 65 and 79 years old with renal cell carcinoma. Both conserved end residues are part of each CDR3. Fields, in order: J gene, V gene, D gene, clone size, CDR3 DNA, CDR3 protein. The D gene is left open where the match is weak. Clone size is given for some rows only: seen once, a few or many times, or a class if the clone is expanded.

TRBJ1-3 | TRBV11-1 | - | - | TGTGCCAGCAGCTCGGGACGCAGTTACTCTGGAAACACCATATATTTT | CASSSGRSYSGNTIYF
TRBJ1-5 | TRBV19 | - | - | TGTGCCAGTAGTCCCCGGATAGGGACGGTTAGCAATCAGCCCCAGCATTTT | CASSPRIGTVSNQPQHF
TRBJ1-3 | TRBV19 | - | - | TGTGCCAGTAGTATCACAGAGGAAAGCACCATATATTTT | CASSITEESTIYF
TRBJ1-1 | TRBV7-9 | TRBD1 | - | TGTGCCAGCAGCTCCCAGGGGGGGATGGACACTGAAGCTTTCTTT | CASSSQGGMDTEAFF
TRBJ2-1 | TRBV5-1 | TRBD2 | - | TGCGCCAGCAGCCTCGCGACTAGCGGGACAAATGAGCAGTTCTTC | CASSLATSGTNEQFF
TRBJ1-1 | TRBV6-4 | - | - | TGTGCCAGCAGCGAGGCAGCGAACACTGAAGCTTTCTTT | CASSEAANTEAFF
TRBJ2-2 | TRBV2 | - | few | TGTGCCAGCATTGCTATGGTTCAGGGCGGGGAGCTGTTTTTT | CASIAMVQGGELFF
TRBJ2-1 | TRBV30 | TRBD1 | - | TGTGCCTGGAGCGGACAGGGGGCGAATGAGCAGTTCTTC | CAWSGQGANEQFF
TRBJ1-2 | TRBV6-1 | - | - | TGTGCCAGCATGGTCTACTCCAACTATGGCTACACCTTC | CASMVYSNYGYTF
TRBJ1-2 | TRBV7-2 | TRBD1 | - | TGTGCCAGCAGCGACGGCGGGCAGGGGGCGAACTATGGCTACACCTTC | CASSDGGQGANYGYTF
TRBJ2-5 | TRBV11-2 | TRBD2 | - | TGTGCCAGCAGCTTAGGACTAGCAGAAGAGACCCAGTACTTC | CASSLGLAEETQYF